Below are 5 T cell receptor beta chains sequenced from a single sample in a study of blood T cell repertoires in COVID-19. This table comes from immunoSEQ multiplex PCR, and its TCRdb copy is limited to in-frame clones, with some not included. The table shows around 100,000 clones, with more than 80% occurring only once. What was sequenced was peripheral blood. The receptor set was obtained from a woman aged 60 to 75 with acute or convalescent COVID-19.

This chain connects TRBV30 to TRBJ2-2; 10 bases map to TRBD2. V shed 0 bases, J shed 8 bases, and the junction held 0 bases outside the gene matches. Germline CDR1 and CDR2: GTSNPN and SVGIG (reference sequence). This CDR3 comprises 13 residues. The CDR3 spells CAWSVLAGGELFF. As DNA, the CDR3 is TGTGCCTGGAGTGTACTAGCGGGAGGGGAGCTGTTTTTT.

This rearrangement joins TRBV10-2 to TRBJ2-1; 13 positions match TRBD2. Per the germline V gene, CDR1 is WSHSY and CDR2 is SAAADI. With 4 bases clipped from V and 2 bases from J, the junction kept 8 bases outside the gene matches. The CDR3 has 18 amino acids. CDR3 amino acids: CASSGRTSGSFPYNEQFF. As DNA, the CDR3 is TGCGCCAGCAGTGGTAGGACTAGCGGGAGTTTTCCCTACAATGAGCAGTTCTTC.

This chain uses TRBV9 with TRBJ1-6; D gene uncertain. The germline V gene has CDR1 SGDLS and CDR2 YYNGEE. Deletions cut 2 bases from V and 5 bases from J, with 11 bases between. This CDR3 has 15 residues. The CDR3 bases are TGTGCCAGCAGCGTGGGAGGACTGGATAATTCACCCCTCCACTTT. Its translation: CASSVGGLDNSPLHF.

The rearrangement uses TRBV12-3 or TRBV12-4 and TRBJ1-2; D remains ambiguous. The V end lost 2 bases, the J end lost 7 bases, and 8 bases lay between the germline ends. The CDR3 is 12 amino acids. CDR3 nucleotides: TGTGCCAGCAGTTTAACAGTTGGTGGCTACACCTTC. This translates into CASSLTVGGYTF.

This clone was seen only once. The chain recombines TRBV6-6 with TRBJ2-3; D not certain. The V gene's germline CDR1 is MNHNY and CDR2 SVGAGI (reference sequence). Trimming left V 6 bases short and J 6 bases short, with 10 bases between. The CDR3 has 12 residues. CDR3 nucleotides: TGTGCCAGCAGAAGAGGTGAGGATACGCAGTATTTT. Translating gives CASRRGEDTQYF.